This T cell receptor beta chain appears in the sequencing data of a study of CD8 T cells in ankylosing spondylitis. CDR1 and CDR2 from the germline V gene are DFQATT and SNEGSKA (reference sequence). Trimming pared 6 bases from V and 7 bases from J, leaving 13 bases between. CDR3 length: 12 amino acids. One entry per CDR3 protein results from TCRdb running MiXCR on the 5' RACE reads. The sample lists nearly 250,000 distinct CDR3 sequences, roughly 32% seen once, with roughly 4.2% in the top ten. The V and J genes are TRBV20-1 and TRBJ2-1; a weak D match, TRBD1 (6 bases). The sequence came from a male donor with ankylosing spondylitis or in good health (not recorded which). Specimen: blood, either unsorted or a sorted T cell fraction (not recorded which). This CDR3 is CSAAGGTNEQFF. The CDR3 nucleotides read TGCAGTGCCGCAGGTGGGACAAATGAGCAGTTCTTC.